There are a few counts of the clone carrying this T cell receptor (beta chain). Antigen: not known. The entry originates in a study of blood T cells in healthy people across ages. Study results and caveats: Strong correlation was found linking TCR beta diversity to naive T cell percentage. Age showed a roughly linear inverse relationship with TCR beta diversity per million T cells. Shifts in expanded clonotypes may have been confounded by donor CMV status, which was unknown.

V gave up 2 bases and J gave up 2 bases, with 11 bases separating them. This CDR3 is 15 amino acids long. Next came a second PCR, run for about 7 to 12 cycles, which used a sample-barcoded 5' primer along with a J-beta primer mix. Individual samples furnished no less than 2.5 million CDR3-containing paired-end reads apiece. TCRdb itself ran the 5' RACE reads through MiXCR, one entry per CDR3 protein. This table has more than 800,000 distinct CDR3 sequences, less than 50% appearing once. The TCR was taken from a woman in her sixties in good health. The gene calls are TRBV12-3 or TRBV12-4 and TRBJ2-3; TRBD1 might be the D (6 bases). Sequencing was performed on blood. Here the CDR3 reads CASSLWGRPTDTQYF. The CDR3 DNA reads TGTGCCAGCAGTTTATGGGGGCGGCCCACAGATACGCAGTATTTT.